Presented here are 17 T cell receptor beta chains from one specimen sequenced in a study of shared clonotypes between healthy human individuals. Clones were sequenced by immunoSEQ multiplex PCR, and TCRdb holds only the in-frame ones, with some missing. Among about 1.5 million clones listed, around 98% were seen once. Input material: naive CD4+ T cells sorted from blood. Regarding subset: CD45RA+ positively selected. The receptors here all came from a young man in good health.

The CDR3 DNA is TGTGCCAGTAGGACCCTGGACCGGAGGGATGAAAAACTGTTTTTT. Protein sequence: CASRTLDRRDEKLFF. This chain uses TRBV19 with TRBJ1-4; no clear D gene. Germline CDR1 LNHDA, CDR2 SQIVND (reference sequence). This CDR3 spans 15 amino acids. Deletions cut 6 bases from V and 6 bases from J, with 17 bases between.

The V call is TRBV7-6, the J call TRBJ1-5; tentative D call: TRBD1 (5 bases). Germline V lookup: CDR1 SGHVS, CDR2 FNYEAQ. V lost 2 bases, J lost 5 bases, and 16 bases lay in between. This CDR3 spans 16 amino acids. The CDR3 spells CASSLLGARGDQPQHF. Written as DNA, the CDR3 is TGTGCCAGCAGCTTATTAGGGGCCAGAGGGGATCAGCCCCAGCATTTT.

This rearrangement joins TRBV11-2 to TRBJ2-5, with a tentative D call TRBD2 (6 bases). Trimming took 6 bases from V and 5 from J, leaving 25 bases between them. Germline values: CDR1 SGHAT, CDR2 FQNNGV. The CDR3 is 17 amino acids. CDR3 loop: CASRARAGNSLRETQYF. In DNA form, the CDR3 reads TGTGCCAGCAGAGCCCGGGCGGGGAACAGTCTCCGGGAGACCCAGTACTTC. Variable domain in full (rest from reference TRBV11-2 and TRBJ2-5): EAGVAQSPRYKIIEKRQSVAFWCNPISGHATLYWYQQILGQGPKLLIQFQNNGVVDDSQLPKDRFSAERLKGVDSTLKIQPAKLEDSAVYLCASRARAGNSLRETQYFGPGTRLLVL.

This chain uses TRBV10-1 with TRBJ2-1; TRBD2 agrees at 10 bases. The CDR3 runs to 16 residues. V trimming: 3 bases; J trimming: 4 bases; junction bases outside the gene matches: 6. Germline lookup yields CDR1 WNHNN and CDR2 SYGVQD (reference sequence). The DNA for the CDR3 is TGCGCCAGCAGTGAAAAAAGCGGGAGGGCATACAATGAGCAGTTCTTC. It encodes CASSEKSGRAYNEQFF.

V gene TRBV9 combines with J gene TRBJ2-7; 10 bases map to TRBD2. After removal of 0 bases from V and 5 bases from J, the junction contained 5 bases not matched to a gene. CDR3 size: 15 residues. Germline V gene data show CDR1 as SGDLS and CDR2 as YYNGEE. CDR3: CASSVEWLAGDEQYF. CDR3 DNA sequence: TGTGCCAGCAGCGTAGAGTGGCTAGCGGGAGACGAGCAGTACTTC. Drawing the rest from reference TRBV9 and TRBJ2-7, the complete variable domain is DSGVTQTPKHLITATGQRVTLRCSPRSGDLSVYWYQQSLDQGLQFLIQYYNGEERAKGNILERFSAQQFPDLHSELNLSSLELGDSALYFCASSVEWLAGDEQYFGPGTRLTVT.

CDR3 in amino acids: CASSLIQAPSGPTQYF. For the CDR3, the DNA is TGTGCCAGCAGCTTAATCCAGGCTCCATCTGGCCCTACGCAGTATTTT. The rearrangement links TRBV7-2 to TRBJ2-3; no firm D call. There are 16 residues in the CDR3. Germline CDR1 and CDR2: SGHTA and FQGNSA. V was pared by 2 bases and J by 8 bases, with 20 bases between.

Worth noting for this clone: Other DNA sequences from this sample encode an identical CDR3 as well. This sequence joins TRBV5-1 and TRBJ2-7; a possible D gene is TRBD1 (6 bases). CDR3 length: 12 amino acids. V dropped 2 bases and J dropped 4 bases, with 7 bases sitting between them. The germline V gene has CDR1 SGHRS and CDR2 YFSETQ. The CDR3 DNA is TGCGCCAGCAGCTTACAGGGATACGAGCAGTACTTC. Its protein is CASSLQGYEQYF.

The V and J genes are TRBV6-5 and TRBJ2-7; D perhaps matches TRBD1 (6 bases). With 2 bases removed from V and 4 bases from J, the gap between germline ends came to 6 bases. The CDR3 length is 12 residues. Germline V gene sequence: CDR1 MNHEY, CDR2 SVGAGI. The CDR3 sequence: CASSYGQYEQYF. CDR3 DNA: TGTGCCAGCAGTTACGGACAGTACGAGCAGTACTTC.

The chain couples TRBV5-1 to TRBJ2-7; D perhaps matches TRBD2 (5 bases). This CDR3 has 17 residues. CDR1 and CDR2 from the germline V gene are SGHRS and YFSETQ. V was cut by 3 bases and J by 3 bases, with 22 bases left in between. The CDR3 reads CASSWSLAASYGYEQYF. CDR3 nucleotides: TGCGCCAGCAGCTGGAGCCTAGCCGCTAGCTATGGCTACGAGCAGTACTTC.

This chain uses TRBV5-1 with TRBJ2-7; 7 nucleotides align to TRBD2. The CDR3 has 14 amino acids. CDR1 and CDR2 (germline): SGHRS, YFSETQ. V gave up 4 bases and J gave up 2 bases; unmatched junction bases: 6. DNA for the CDR3: TGCGCCAGCAGCCCGAGCGGGATCGCCTACGAGCAGTACTTC. It yields the protein CASSPSGIAYEQYF.

The rearrangement uses TRBV28 and TRBJ1-5, with 7 positions matching TRBD1. CDR3 length: 15 amino acids. CDR1 is MDHEN and CDR2 is SYDVKM in the germline V gene. The V segment lost 2 bases and the J segment 2 bases; nucleotides outside the gene matches: 3. CDR3 nucleotide sequence: TGTGCCAGCAGTTTACAGGGGGGGGGCAATCAGCCCCAGCATTTT. Its translation: CASSLQGGGNQPQHF.

The V gene is TRBV7-3, the J gene TRBJ2-1; maybe TRBD2 (5 bases). The V end lost 5 bases, the J end lost 0 bases, and 14 bases lay between the germline ends. The CDR3 length is 16 residues. Germline V gives CDR1 SGHTA, CDR2 FQGTGA. CDR3 nucleotides: TGTGCCAGCAGCCCCGGGATCCTGAGCTCCTACAATGAGCAGTTCTTC. Translated: CASSPGILSSYNEQFF.

V usage is TRBV5-1 and J usage is TRBJ1-3, with D tentatively TRBD1 (6 bases). Germline V gene data show CDR1 as SGHRS and CDR2 as YFSETQ. Trimming left V 2 bases short and J 6 bases short, with 12 bases between. CDR3 length: 14 amino acids. CDR3 residues: CASSLQGGENTIYF. The DNA of the CDR3 is TGCGCCAGCAGCTTACAGGGTGGGGAAAACACCATATATTTT.

This clone has only one observation. The chain links TRBV30 to TRBJ2-5; 7 positions agree with TRBD2. V shed 4 bases and J 4 bases; nucleotides not matched to a gene: 12. This CDR3 is 15 amino acids long. Germline CDR1 is GTSNPN and CDR2 is SVGIG (reference sequence). Written as DNA, the CDR3 is TGTGCCTGGAATGGTGGGGGGAGGGCCTCAGAGACCCAGTACTTC. It translates to CAWNGGGRASETQYF. The whole variable domain, remainder taken from reference TRBV30 and TRBJ2-5, is SQTIHQWPATLVQPVGSPLSLECTVEGTSNPNLYWYRQAAGRGLQLLFYSVGIGQISSEVPQNLSASRPQDRQFILSSKKLLLSDSGFYLCAWNGGGRASETQYFGPGTRLLVL.

The chain has TRBV28 and TRBJ2-3; 7 bases agree with TRBD2. The CDR3 extends over 16 amino acids. Germline V lookup: CDR1 MDHEN, CDR2 SYDVKM. V dropped 8 bases and J dropped 0; count of bases not matched to a gene: 11. The CDR3 nucleotides read TGTGCCAGCCTAAATGACGGCGGGAGAAGCACAGATACGCAGTATTTT. Its protein is CASLNDGGRSTDTQYF.

The V call is TRBV28, the J call TRBJ1-2, with TRBD1 identical over 8 bases. The V and J ends lost 10 bases and 0 bases, in that order; junction bases with no gene match: 28. The CDR3 contains 21 residues. Germline CDR1 is MDHEN and CDR2 is SYDVKM. DNA of the CDR3: TGTGCCACCAACGCTCCGGGACAGGCTAACACGCCGCAAACACCTAACTATGGCTACACCTTC. Its translation: CATNAPGQANTPQTPNYGYTF.

The rearrangement uses TRBV7-9 and TRBJ1-1, with 8 bases lining up with TRBD1. With V trimmed by 3 bases and J by 4 bases, 10 bases remained unmatched. CDR1 is SEHNR, CDR2 FQNEAQ, per germline (reference sequence). The CDR3 runs to 16 residues. The CDR3 nucleotides are TGTGCCAGCAGCTTGGGGAGGACAGGGAGGAGCACTGAAGCTTTCTTT. This translates into CASSLGRTGRSTEAFF.